These 26 T cell receptor beta chains were all obtained from the same sample, sequenced in a study of graft-versus-host responses after intestinal transplantation. TCRdb's table, derived via immunoSEQ multiplex PCR, lists solely in-frame clones and lacks some. Of approximately 12,000 clones in the sample, about 80% were seen once. Tissue from the graft was processed to free its intraepithelial and lamina propria lymphocytes. Sample: ileum tissue, taken 23 days after intestinal transplant. Receptors were obtained from a human patient who received an intestinal transplant, so some T cells may come from the graft donor.

The rearrangement joins TRBV7-9 to TRBJ1-2, with unresolved D. Germline V CDR1 and CDR2: SEHNR, FQNEAQ (reference sequence). V dropped 1 base and J dropped 1 base, with 4 bases sitting between them. This CDR3 contains 13 residues. CDR3 bases: TGTGCCAGCAGCTTAGAGGGTAACTATGGCTACACCTTC. Translated, it gives CASSLEGNYGYTF. The full variable domain, rest sourced from reference TRBV7-9 and TRBJ1-2, is DTGVSQNPRHKITKRGQNVTFRCDPISEHNRLYWYRQTLGQGPEFLTYFQNEAQLEKSRLLSDRFSAERPKGSFSTLEIQRTEQGDSAMYLCASSLEGNYGYTFGSGTRLTVV.

This chain uses TRBV7-3 with TRBJ2-1; 8 bases line up with TRBD2. The CDR3 runs to 13 residues. Per germline, CDR1 SGHTA and CDR2 FQGTGA. The trim removed 10 bases at V and 8 bases at J, leaving 10 bases unmatched. The CDR3 nucleotides read TGTGCCATCGCCGGGACTAGATTTTATGAGCAGTTCTTC. Translated: CAIAGTRFYEQFF. Looking up the rest from reference TRBV7-3 and TRBJ2-1 gives the full variable domain: GAGVSQTPSNKVTEKGKYVELRCDPISGHTALYWYRQSLGQGPEFLIYFQGTGAADDSGLPNDRFFAVRPEGSVSTLKIQRTERGDSAVYLCAIAGTRFYEQFFGPGTRLTVL.

V and J are TRBV4-1 and TRBJ2-7; no clear D. Per the germline V gene, CDR1 is MGHRA and CDR2 is YSYEKL. The CDR3 covers 14 residues. The V and J ends lost 1 base and 0 bases respectively, with 7 bases between them. CDR3 DNA sequence: TGCGCCAGCAGCCAAGCCGCACTCTCCTACGAGCAGTACTTC. Encoded protein: CASSQAALSYEQYF.

This clone was counted a single time. The genes are TRBV2 and TRBJ1-5; D possibly corresponds to TRBD1 (6 bases). CDR1 and CDR2 (germline): SNHLY, FYNNEI. The V end was cut by 4 bases, the J end by 0 bases, with 10 bases between. The CDR3 loop spans 15 amino acids. Written as DNA, the CDR3 is TGTGCCAGCAGTGTTCAGGGGAATAGCAATCAGCCCCAGCATTTT. Translating gives CASSVQGNSNQPQHF.

The sample holds a few counts of this clone. The rearrangement uses TRBV7-6 and TRBJ2-7, with 10 bases that match TRBD2. Trimming at V came to 3 bases and at J to 2 bases, leaving 10 bases not matched to a gene. CDR1 and CDR2 from the germline V gene are SGHVS and FNYEAQ. CDR3 length equals 17 residues. As DNA, the CDR3 is TGTGCCAGCAGCTTTAGAGCGGGAGGGCCGACCACCTACGAGCAGTACTTC. As protein: CASSFRAGGPTTYEQYF.

The table lists this clone with a count of one. The J gene is TRBJ2-7, the V gene TRBV11-2; D is undetermined. V lost 5 bases and J lost 4, with 18 bases in between. The CDR3 spans 15 residues. Germline values: CDR1 SGHAT, CDR2 FQNNGV. The chain's CDR3 is CASSEISRRFYEQYF. The CDR3 DNA sequence: TGTGCCAGCAGCGAAATTTCGAGACGCTTTTACGAGCAGTACTTC.

This chain links TRBV7-9 with TRBJ2-1, with unresolved D. The CDR3 is 11 residues long. Germline loops: CDR1 SEHNR, CDR2 FQNEAQ (reference sequence). Deletions cut 5 bases from V and 9 bases from J, with 8 bases between. The CDR3 DNA follows: TGTGCCAGCAGCCACTCCATTGAGCAGTTCTTC. Its translation is CASSHSIEQFF.

The rearrangement links TRBV7-9 to TRBJ2-7; D remains ambiguous. V was cut by 1 base and J by 0 bases, with 7 bases left in between. The germline gives CDR1 SEHNR, CDR2 FQNEAQ (reference sequence). This CDR3 is built from 14 residues. Written as DNA, the CDR3 is TGTGCCAGCAGCTTAGATCAGTTCTCCTACGAGCAGTACTTC. It encodes CASSLDQFSYEQYF.

This clone appeared a single time. Here the CDR3 DNA reads TGTGCCTGGAGTGTATGGGGGCCAGATACGCAGTATTTT. Translated, it gives CAWSVWGPDTQYF. The genes are TRBV30 and TRBJ2-3, with D possibly TRBD1 on 6 matching bases. This CDR3 region has 13 residues. V lost 0 bases and J 4 bases, leaving 8 bases between the germline ends. From germline, CDR1 is GTSNPN and CDR2 SVGIG (reference sequence). The full variable domain, its missing parts supplied by reference TRBV30 and TRBJ2-3, is SQTIHQWPATLVQPVGSPLSLECTVEGTSNPNLYWYRQAAGRGLQLLFYSVGIGQISSEVPQNLSASRPQDRQFILSSKKLLLSDSGFYLCAWSVWGPDTQYFGPGTRLTVL.

V usage is TRBV6-5 and J usage is TRBJ1-2; perhaps TRBD1 as D (5 bases). The CDR3 runs to 11 residues. Germline CDR1 MNHEY, CDR2 SVGAGI. V lost 8 bases, J lost 6 bases, and 10 bases lay in between. The DNA for the CDR3 is TGTGCCAGCGGGAGGGGAGATGGCTACACCTTC. Residues: CASGRGDGYTF.

The chain is built from TRBV27 and TRBJ2-7, with TRBD2 matching over 9 bases. The CDR3 loop spans 15 amino acids. Germline V gene data show CDR1 as MNHEY and CDR2 as SMNVEV (reference sequence). The junction had 6 bases not matched to a gene; V was cut back by 3 bases and J by 3 bases. CDR3 nucleotide sequence: TGTGCCAGCAGTTTCGCGGGAGGGGCCCTCTACGAGCAGTACTTC. Encoded protein: CASSFAGGALYEQYF.

Only a few counts were recorded for this clone. This sequence joins TRBV28 and TRBJ1-5; D not certain. CDR1 is MDHEN, CDR2 SYDVKM, per germline. V was trimmed by 4 bases and J by 3 bases, leaving 10 bases between them. CDR3 length equals 14 residues. CDR3 nucleotide sequence: TGTGCCAGCAGTTCATTTCAGTTCAATCAGCCCCAGCATTTT. The encoded protein is CASSSFQFNQPQHF.

This clone is categorized as medium-sized (0.01 to 0.1%). The chain uses TRBV4-3 and TRBJ2-1; D unresolved. V dropped 0 bases and J dropped 0 bases, with 15 bases sitting between them. CDR1 is LGHNA and CDR2 is YSLEER in the germline V gene. The CDR3 is 18 amino acids. CDR3 coding DNA: TGCGCCAGCAGCCAAGATCCTTCAACGGCCAGCTCCTACAATGAGCAGTTCTTC. The encoded protein is CASSQDPSTASSYNEQFF.

As regards this clone: Distinct nucleotide sequences in the sample also encode this CDR3. The gene calls are TRBV21-1 and TRBJ2-1. TRBV21-1 is designated a pseudogene. The CDR3 has 17 amino acids. CDR3 in DNA: TGTGCTAGCAGGGGAACGGTAGCACACCATTCCGACAATGAGCAGTTCTTC. The encoded protein is CASRGTVAHHSDNEQFF.

This clone was seen more than once but under ten times. The chain has TRBV19 and TRBJ2-5; D uncertain. Trimming removed 2 bases from V and 4 bases from J, with 14 bases in between. The germline CDR1 and CDR2 sequences are LNHDA and SQIVND (reference sequence). The CDR3 loop spans 15 amino acids. The CDR3 region has the DNA TGTGCCAGTAGTATAACTGGGGATTGGGGAGAGACCCAGTACTTC. It is translated as CASSITGDWGETQYF.

This clone showed up just once. This chain joins TRBV28 and TRBJ2-7; D is unresolved. Trimming took off 3 bases at V and 2 bases at J, with 5 bases between the two ends. The V gene's germline CDR1 is MDHEN and CDR2 SYDVKM. The CDR3 extends over 12 amino acids. The CDR3 region is CASSLLTYEQYF. DNA for the CDR3: TGTGCCAGCAGTTTGTTGACCTACGAGCAGTACTTC. Drawing the rest from reference TRBV28 and TRBJ2-7, the complete variable domain is DVKVTQSSRYLVKRTGEKVFLECVQDMDHENMFWYRQDPGLGLRLIYFSYDVKMKEKGDIPEGYSVSREKKERFSLILESASTNQTSMYLCASSLLTYEQYFGPGTRLTVT.

V gene TRBV7-9 combines with J gene TRBJ2-7; D not resolved. CDR1 and CDR2 (germline): SEHNR, FQNEAQ (reference sequence). The CDR3 sequence is 13 residues long. With 5 bases removed from V and 2 bases from J, the gap between germline ends came to 10 bases. The CDR3 DNA reads as TGTGCCAGCAGCCTCTACTCAGCCTACGAGCAGTACTTC. Translation: CASSLYSAYEQYF.

The genes are TRBV4-1 and TRBJ2-5; 9 bases line up with TRBD1. Germline V gives CDR1 MGHRA, CDR2 YSYEKL. The CDR3 runs to 15 residues. Trimming at V came to 1 base and at J to 5 bases, leaving 5 bases not matched to a gene. In DNA form, the CDR3 reads TGCGCCAGCAGCCAAGTAGGGGACAGGGATGAGACCCAGTACTTC. This encodes CASSQVGDRDETQYF.

On this clone itself: One end of the junction varies from germline; a read error may be responsible. The rearrangement links TRBV30 to TRBJ1-1; TRBD1 might be the D (5 bases). The CDR3 is 10 residues long. The germline CDR1 and CDR2 sequences are GTSNPN and SVGIG (reference sequence). The CDR3 sequence: CGAGDSEAFF. CDR3 in DNA: TGCGGGGCTGGGGACTCTGAAGCTTTCTTT.

This clone has a single count. This chain links TRBV5-1 with TRBJ2-3; TRBD1 agrees at 7 bases. CDR3 length equals 15 residues. The V gene end was trimmed by 1 base and the J gene end by 5 bases; junction bases not matched to a gene: 7. CDR1 SGHRS and CDR2 YFSETQ come from the germline V gene. CDR3 amino acids: CASSLSGGPRDTQYF. The CDR3 DNA sequence: TGCGCCAGCAGCTTGTCAGGGGGACCCCGAGATACGCAGTATTTT.

By share, this clone ranks as medium-sized. The V and J genes are TRBV19 and TRBJ2-1, with 13 bases identical to TRBD2. There are 15 residues in the CDR3. The J segment lost 5 bases and the V segment lost 4 bases, leaving 2 bases of the junction unmatched. Germline assignment: CDR1 LNHDA and CDR2 SQIVND (reference sequence). CDR3 bases: TGTGCCAGTAGTAAGACTAGCGGGGGGAACAATGAGCAGTTCTTC. It specifies CASSKTSGGNNEQFF. Based on the CDR3 plus reference TRBV19 and TRBJ2-1, the full variable domain is DGGITQSPKYLFRKEGQNVTLSCEQNLNHDAMYWYRQDPGQGLRLIYYSQIVNDFQKGDIAEGYSVSREKKESFPLTVTSAQKNPTAFYLCASSKTSGGNNEQFFGPGTRLTVL.

CDR3 amino acids: CASSRQGHEKLFF. The CDR3 bases are TGCGCCAGCAGTAGACAGGGACATGAAAAACTGTTTTTT. The V gene is TRBV5-1, the J gene TRBJ1-4; the match to TRBD1 covers 7 bases. Germline-derived CDR1 and CDR2 are SGHRS and YFSETQ. The CDR3 sequence is 13 residues long. V gave up 5 bases and J gave up 6 bases; unmatched junction bases: 4.

This clone rates as medium-sized. This sequence joins TRBV7-3 and TRBJ2-1; 10 bases are shared with TRBD2. V was clipped by 2 bases and J by 4 bases; unmatched bases: 2. Germline V lookup: CDR1 SGHTA, CDR2 FQGTGA. The CDR3 sequence is 15 residues long. The DNA of the CDR3 is TGTGCCAGCAGCTTACTAGCGGGAGCTTACAATGAGCAGTTCTTC. Amino acids: CASSLLAGAYNEQFF.

The V and J genes are TRBV4-1 and TRBJ2-7; TRBD2 agrees at 9 bases. This CDR3 comprises 18 residues. With 0 bases clipped from V and 5 bases from J, the junction kept 14 bases outside the gene matches. Germline V gene data show CDR1 as MGHRA and CDR2 as YSYEKL. The CDR3 DNA sequence: TGCGCCAGCAGCCAAGATCGGGTCTTTACGGGACTAGCTGACGAGCAGTACTTC. The encoded protein is CASSQDRVFTGLADEQYF.

This rearrangement joins TRBV25-1 to TRBJ1-4; TRBD1 agrees at 7 bases. Germline CDR1 MGHDK, CDR2 SYGVNS. The CDR3 is made up of 15 amino acids. V was clipped by 4 bases and J by 2 bases; unmatched bases: 4. The CDR3 loop reads CASSVWGQTNEKLFF. The CDR3 nucleotides read TGTGCCAGCAGTGTTTGGGGACAGACTAATGAAAAACTGTTTTTT.

This clone was observed a single time. V is TRBV13 and J is TRBJ2-7; 8 nucleotides line up with TRBD2. There are 16 residues in the CDR3. V was clipped by 0 bases and J by 4 bases; unmatched bases: 8. Germline CDR1 is PRHDT and CDR2 is FYEKMQ (reference sequence). The CDR3, as DNA: TGTGCCAGCAGCTTAGGCCTAGGACTAGCTGATTACGAGCAGTACTTC. As protein: CASSLGLGLADYEQYF.